Below, 25 T cell receptor beta chains from the same sample are listed, as sequenced in a study of blood T cells in healthy people across ages. For the second PCR, which ran for roughly 7 to 11 cycles, a sample-barcoded 5' primer and a J-beta primer mix were used. TCRdb reprocessed the 5' RACE reads with MiXCR, giving one entry per CDR3 protein. The sample includes about 1.4 million distinct CDR3 sequences, roughly 64% seen only once; the top ten take over 5.5%. Material for sequencing was blood. These receptors were obtained from a man younger than 35 in good health.

The chain uses TRBV14 and TRBJ2-6, with D unresolved. The CDR3 spans 13 residues. The V end was cut by 8 bases, the J end by 3 bases, with 8 bases between. CDR1 is SGHDN, CDR2 FVKESK, per germline. The DNA for the CDR3 is TGTGCCAGCCGGCTAATTGGGGCCAACGTCCTGACTTTC. Amino acid sequence: CASRLIGANVLTF.

This clonotype occurred once. V is TRBV2 and J is TRBJ1-5; D gene unclear. The CDR3 has 15 residues. The germline V gene encodes CDR1 SNHLY and CDR2 FYNNEI. The V end was cut by 0 bases, the J end by 2 bases, with 8 bases between. CDR3 region: CASSEAHGGNQPQHF. The DNA of the CDR3 is TGTGCCAGCAGTGAAGCGCACGGGGGCAATCAGCCCCAGCATTTT.

This clonotype was recorded once. The chain carries TRBV29-1 and TRBJ2-2; 7 bases align to TRBD1. From germline, CDR1 is SQVTM and CDR2 ANQGSEA. The ends lost 7 bases at V and 2 bases at J; junction bases unmatched: 4. The CDR3 covers 13 residues. The CDR3 DNA follows: TGCAGCGGGCAAGGGGGCAACACCGGGGAGCTGTTTTTT. Its protein is CSGQGGNTGELFF.

This chain uses TRBV28 with TRBJ2-1; D is possibly TRBD1 (5 bases). CDR3 size: 16 residues. Trimming left V 5 bases short and J 2 bases short, with 16 bases between. CDR1 MDHEN and CDR2 SYDVKM come from the germline V gene. The CDR3 spells CASSQGQGAPYNEQFF. In DNA form, the CDR3 reads TGTGCCAGCAGTCAAGGGCAAGGGGCGCCCTACAATGAGCAGTTCTTC.

This clonotype was found a few times. The chain is built from TRBV12-5 and TRBJ1-1, with D possibly TRBD1 on 5 matching bases. This CDR3 comprises 16 residues. Germline-derived CDR1 and CDR2 are LGHNT and FRNRAP. Trimming took off 5 bases at V and 3 bases at J, with 19 bases between the two ends. CDR3 DNA sequence: TGTGCTAGTGGTGGCAGCCCTGGACAATGGGACACTGAAGCTTTCTTT. Its protein product is CASGGSPGQWDTEAFF.

The V and J genes are TRBV5-1 and TRBJ2-7, with D uncertain. Germline loops: CDR1 SGHRS, CDR2 YFSETQ. This CDR3 has 14 residues. V lost 2 bases, J lost 3 bases, and 12 bases lay in between. The CDR3 protein is CASSFGDGLYEQYF. Written as DNA, the CDR3 is TGCGCCAGCAGCTTCGGAGACGGTCTCTACGAGCAGTACTTC.

This clonotype was seen only once. CDR3 amino acids: CAIETGTGVCEQYF. Written as DNA, the CDR3 is TGTGCTATCGAAACCGGGACAGGGGTTTGCGAGCAGTACTTC. J is TRBJ2-1 and V is TRBV2, with 10 nucleotides matching TRBD1. The J call may be incorrect, as the DNA end agrees better with TRBJ2-7. Germline V gives CDR1 SNHLY, CDR2 FYNNEI. This CDR3 spans 14 amino acids.

The genes are TRBV27 and TRBJ2-1; a possible D gene is TRBD2 (5 bases). Trimming took 8 bases from V and 10 from J, leaving 12 bases between them. From germline, CDR1 is MNHEY and CDR2 SMNVEV (reference sequence). The CDR3 runs 11 residues. The CDR3 reads CASLLGFEQFF. The CDR3 nucleotides read TGTGCCAGCCTACTAGGATTCGAGCAGTTCTTC.

The V call is TRBV5-5, the J call TRBJ2-1; the match to TRBD1 covers 7 bases. Per germline, CDR1 SGHKS and CDR2 YYEKEE (reference sequence). The CDR3 covers 16 residues. With V trimmed by 3 bases and J by 3 bases, 9 bases remained unmatched. For the CDR3, the DNA is TGTGCCAGCAGCTCGCTGTGGTCAGGGGGCTACAATGAGCAGTTCTTC. Translated, it gives CASSSLWSGGYNEQFF.

This clonotype was recorded many times. The V and J genes are TRBV5-1 and TRBJ2-1; a possible D gene is TRBD2 (6 bases). The CDR3 runs 18 residues. Germline values: CDR1 SGHRS, CDR2 YFSETQ. Trimming stripped 3 bases from V and 9 bases from J, with 28 bases between. CDR3 DNA: TGCGCCAGCAGCTGGACCGGGTCTGCGGGACCGGCGCTGGGTGAGCAGTTCTTC. Protein sequence: CASSWTGSAGPALGEQFF.

This clonotype was seen a handful of times. The CDR3 DNA is TGTGCCAGCAGCTCTTTGGAGCAGTTCTTC. Amino acids: CASSSLEQFF. This sequence joins TRBV2 and TRBJ2-1; the D is unclear. The germline V gene encodes CDR1 SNHLY and CDR2 FYNNEI. Trimming shortened V by 6 bases and J by 10 bases, and 7 bases separated the two germline ends. The CDR3 totals 10 residues.

The rearrangement joins TRBV6-2 or TRBV6-3 to TRBJ2-5; D possibly corresponds to TRBD1 (6 bases). Trimming removed 3 bases at V and 1 base at J, with 15 bases between. CDR1 is MNHEY and CDR2 is SVGEGT in the germline V gene. This CDR3 has 16 residues. The CDR3 sequence: CASSYFGTPTQETQYF. DNA for the CDR3: TGTGCCAGCAGTTATTTCGGGACACCCACCCAAGAGACCCAGTACTTC.

The gene calls are TRBV16 and TRBJ1-1, with D possibly matching TRBD1 (5 bases). The germline CDR1 and CDR2 sequences are KGHSY and FQNENV. CDR3 length: 18 amino acids. V dropped 1 base and J dropped 1 base, with 19 bases sitting between them. In DNA, the CDR3 is TGTGCCAGCAGCCAATTAGTGGGGGAGGAAGGAAAGAACACTGAAGCTTTCTTT. Protein product: CASSQLVGEEGKNTEAFF.

This clonotype turned up a few times. This chain uses TRBV20-1 with TRBJ2-7; D unresolved. Trimming took 4 bases from V and 1 from J, leaving 26 bases between them. Germline CDR1 DFQATT, CDR2 SNEGSKA (reference sequence). This CDR3 has 18 residues. CDR3 protein: CSANSVLNTAMISYEQYF. The DNA for the CDR3 is TGCAGTGCTAATTCTGTTCTAAATACAGCTATGATTTCCTACGAGCAGTACTTC.

This chain joins TRBV29-1 and TRBJ2-1, with a possible D match to TRBD1 (5 bases). The J call may be wrong; the DNA end is better matched by TRBJ2-7. Germline CDR1 and CDR2: SQVTM and ANQGSEA. CDR3 size: 15 residues. The CDR3 loop reads CSVEGQLSSYNEQYF. CDR3 in DNA: TGCAGCGTTGAAGGACAGCTCAGCTCCTACAATGAGCAGTACTTC.

This rearrangement joins TRBV6-2 or TRBV6-3 to TRBJ1-5; 9 bases line up with TRBD1. The CDR3 loop spans 21 amino acids. The junction had 22 bases not matched to a gene; V was cut back by 0 bases and J by 7 bases. The germline CDR1 and CDR2 sequences are MNHEY and SVGEGT. The CDR3 nucleotides read TGTGCCAGCAGTTACTCGTACAATGAGGGGACAGGGTATGTATCTAGCCAGCCCCAGCATTTT. Its protein is CASSYSYNEGTGYVSSQPQHF.

This sequence joins TRBV24-1 and TRBJ2-2; D ambiguous. Trimming removed 4 bases from V and 6 bases from J, with 8 bases in between. The germline V gene has CDR1 KGHDR and CDR2 SFDVKD. This CDR3 spans 13 amino acids. CDR3 sequence: CATSDPTPGELFF. CDR3 DNA: TGTGCCACCAGTGACCCCACCCCCGGGGAGCTGTTTTTT.

This sequence joins TRBV14 and TRBJ2-3; 11 nucleotides match TRBD2. Germline V gene sequence: CDR1 SGHDN, CDR2 FVKESK. This CDR3 spans 17 amino acids. V dropped 0 bases and J dropped 2; count of bases not matched to a gene: 4. The CDR3 protein is CASSQDLLAGDTDTQYF. The CDR3 region has the DNA TGTGCCAGCAGCCAAGATCTACTAGCGGGAGACACAGATACGCAGTATTTT.

The chain couples TRBV28 to TRBJ1-2; D remains unclear. The V gene's germline CDR1 is MDHEN and CDR2 SYDVKM. The CDR3 consists of 13 residues. V lost 3 bases and J 4 bases, leaving 9 bases between the germline ends. The CDR3 DNA sequence: TGTGCCAGCAGTTTCGGGATTAGCTATGGCTACACCTTC. Its protein product is CASSFGISYGYTF.

The chain couples TRBV10-3 to TRBJ2-3; 12 bases agree with TRBD2. This CDR3 is 17 amino acids long. Germline loops: CDR1 ENHRY, CDR2 SYGVKD. V dropped 1 base and J dropped 4; count of bases not matched to a gene: 6. The CDR3 DNA reads TGTGCCATCAGTGAGTTGTCTAGCGGGAGGGCCGCAGATACGCAGTATTTT. This sequence encodes CAISELSSGRAADTQYF.

This chain joins TRBV11-2 and TRBJ1-2; weak D call: TRBD1 (6 bases). Trimming removed 4 bases at V and 8 bases at J, with 29 bases between. Germline lookup yields CDR1 SGHAT and CDR2 FQNNGV. CDR3 length: 18 residues. The CDR3 region is CASSSNRGSRGTIGGYTF. In DNA, the CDR3 is TGTGCCAGCAGCTCCAACCGAGGAAGCAGGGGAACTATTGGCGGCTACACCTTC.

There are a few counts of this clonotype. The chain joins TRBV29-1 to TRBJ2-5; perhaps TRBD2 as D (5 bases). Deletions cut 7 bases from V and 5 bases from J, with 11 bases between. CDR3 length: 11 residues. Germline assignment: CDR1 SQVTM and CDR2 ANQGSEA. As DNA, the CDR3 is TGCAGCGCCCTGGAGGTGGAGACCCAGTACTTC. It encodes CSALEVETQYF.

The chain is built from TRBV28 and TRBJ2-3, with D tentatively TRBD1 (7 bases). The V and J ends lost 1 base and 5 bases respectively, with 16 bases between them. Germline lookup yields CDR1 MDHEN and CDR2 SYDVKM. The CDR3 is made up of 16 amino acids. In nucleotides, the CDR3 is TGTGCCAGCAGTTTATCCAAGGGGGCCGGGGGAGATACGCAGTATTTT. This sequence encodes CASSLSKGAGGDTQYF. Full variable domain (rest looked up from reference TRBV28 and TRBJ2-3): DVKVTQSSRYLVKRTGEKVFLECVQDMDHENMFWYRQDPGLGLRLIYFSYDVKMKEKGDIPEGYSVSREKKERFSLILESASTNQTSMYLCASSLSKGAGGDTQYFGPGTRLTVL.

This clonotype was recorded a few times. The chain employs TRBV27 and TRBJ1-1; D is uncertain. This CDR3 region has 15 residues. Germline assignment: CDR1 MNHEY and CDR2 SMNVEV (reference sequence). V gave up 4 bases and J gave up 4 bases, with 16 bases separating them. The CDR3 is CASSSSAGMSTEAFF. The CDR3, as DNA: TGTGCCAGCAGTTCGTCGGCGGGGATGAGCACTGAAGCTTTCTTT.

The chain is built from TRBV6-1 and TRBJ1-1; D unclear. CDR1 and CDR2 (germline): MNHNS, SASEGT. Trimming removed 6 bases at V and 4 bases at J, with 12 bases between. This CDR3 has 13 amino acids. CDR3 region: CASRPRAGTEAFF. In DNA, the CDR3 is TGTGCCAGCAGGCCTCGGGCTGGCACTGAAGCTTTCTTT.